This T cell receptor beta chain was sequenced during a study of cytomegalovirus exposure and HLA in healthy donors. The PCR was carried out with 60 Vbeta primers and 13 Jbeta primers. Using immunoSEQ multiplex PCR, the repertoire was profiled, and TCRdb retains in-frame clones only, with some absent. The sample includes about 92,000 clones, roughly 70% of them seen just once. This clone has more than one count but fewer than ten. The TCR comes from a man aged 50 to 59 in good health and CMV-seronegative. The specimen was PBMCs.

The CDR3 here is CASGFTGGNEKLFF. DNA for the CDR3: TGCGCCAGCGGATTTACAGGGGGAAATGAAAAACTGTTTTTT. The rearrangement links TRBV5-1 to TRBJ1-4; 8 nucleotides match TRBD1. Germline CDR1 is SGHRS and CDR2 is YFSETQ. This CDR3 has 14 amino acids. V gave up 7 bases and J gave up 5 bases; unmatched junction bases: 7.